Below, 20 T cell receptor beta chains from the same sample are listed, as sequenced in a study of T cells expressing NK-cell markers (dated by TCRdb to 2020 to 2021). The library was prepared using 5' RACE. Sequencer: Illumina HiSeq 2000. Once TCRdb had reprocessed the reads, it stored one entry per CDR3 protein sequence and supplied no DNA. The sample table on file contains some 450,000 distinct CDR3 sequences. In total, the top ten clones hold 7.3% of the sample. What was sequenced was blood T cells: a sorted CD56 or NKG2C T cell subset, CD4+ or CD8+ T cells, or bulk PBMC T cells (not recorded which). These receptors all stem from a woman between 18 and 75 years old in good health.

The chain uses TRBV20-1 and TRBJ1-4; TCRdb names TRBD1, which stays unverified in the absence of DNA. Germline CDR1 and CDR2: DFQATT and SNEGSKA (reference sequence). The CDR3 totals 13 residues. CDR3 residues: CSTWGDPGEKLFF.

This CDR3 is CSAEGGPDYNEQFF. The chain uses TRBV29-1 and TRBJ2-1; TCRdb names TRBD2, which stays unverified in the absence of DNA. The CDR3 consists of 14 residues. Germline values: CDR1 SQVTM, CDR2 ANQGSEA.

This chain links TRBV6-1 with TRBJ1-2; there is no DNA to check the TCRdb D call of TRBD1. Germline CDR1 and CDR2: MNHNS and SASEGT. This CDR3 spans 13 amino acids. The CDR3 sequence is CASSPADGYGYTF.

The chain carries TRBV5-4 and TRBJ2-2; TCRdb's assignment of TRBD2 cannot be checked, as there is no DNA. CDR1 is SGHNT and CDR2 is YYREEE in the germline V gene (reference sequence). The CDR3 has 18 residues. CDR3 protein: CASSNGGLAGSNTGELFF.

The CDR3 sequence is CATSRDPRGGNNEQFF. The gene calls are TRBV15 and TRBJ2-1; TCRdb proposes TRBD1, but this gene call is untestable without DNA. Germline CDR1 LNHNV, CDR2 YYDKDF (reference sequence). This CDR3 has 16 amino acids.

V usage is TRBV2 and J usage is TRBJ2-2; TCRdb's assignment of TRBD1 cannot be checked, as there is no DNA. This CDR3 contains 15 residues. Per the germline V gene, CDR1 is SNHLY and CDR2 is FYNNEI. This CDR3 is CASSWDRVDTGELFF. Full variable domain (rest looked up from reference TRBV2 and TRBJ2-2): EPEVTQTPSHQVTQMGQEVILRCVPISNHLYFYWYRQILGQKVEFLVSFYNNEISEKSEIFDDQFSVERPDGSNFTLKIRSTKLEDSAMYFCASSWDRVDTGELFFGEGSRLTVL.

The chain joins TRBV5-8 to TRBJ1-4; the TCRdb D gene call, TRBD1, has no DNA to confirm it. This CDR3 has 16 amino acids. CDR1 and CDR2 from the germline V gene are SGHTS and YDEGEE. CDR3 residues: CASSLGFRVQNEKLFF.

This chain uses TRBV10-3 with TRBJ1-5; TCRdb's D call of TRBD1 is untestable without DNA. The CDR3 length is 16 residues. The germline V gene encodes CDR1 ENHRY and CDR2 SYGVKD. The CDR3 sequence is CAISETNRWEGKPQHF.

J is TRBJ1-4 and V is TRBV12-3 or TRBV12-4; TCRdb names TRBD1, which stays unverified in the absence of DNA. The CDR3 spans 13 residues. The CDR3 is CASSLSLSGPYFF.

The rearrangement joins TRBV27 to TRBJ2-1; TCRdb returns TRBD1, unconfirmable since there is no DNA. This CDR3 is 16 amino acids long. Germline-derived CDR1 and CDR2 are MNHEY and SMNVEV (reference sequence). The CDR3 region is CASSLLPGQGSDEQFF.

V usage is TRBV20-1 and J usage is TRBJ1-3. The CDR3 runs 14 residues. CDR1 and CDR2 (germline): DFQATT, SNEGSKA (reference sequence). CDR3 sequence: CSAREVLSGNTIYF.

The V and J genes are TRBV7-8 and TRBJ1-5; the D call of TRBD1 rests on TCRdb alone, since no DNA is present to check it. The CDR3 length is 13 residues. Germline V gives CDR1 SGHVS, CDR2 FQNEAQ. The CDR3 sequence: CASSFDRDQPQHF.

The chain recombines TRBV7-2 with TRBJ2-5. CDR1 is SGHTA and CDR2 is FQGNSA in the germline V gene. The CDR3 has 15 amino acids. The CDR3 is CASSLAGFAKETQYF.

V and J are TRBV5-1 and TRBJ2-6; TCRdb selects TRBD1, and the lack of DNA leaves this call unchecked. From germline, CDR1 is SGHRS and CDR2 YFSETQ. This CDR3 region has 16 residues. The CDR3 loop is CASSLTGLKGANVLTF.

The J gene is TRBJ2-7, the V gene TRBV25-1. The CDR3 runs 11 residues. Per the germline V gene, CDR1 is MGHDK and CDR2 is SYGVNS. CDR3 region: CASSGYYEQYF.

The chain couples TRBV12-3 or TRBV12-4 to TRBJ2-5. The length of the CDR3 is 14 residues. The CDR3 here is CASSPNDSQETQYF.

This chain connects TRBV12-3 or TRBV12-4 to TRBJ2-7; the TRBD1 assignment by TCRdb is unverifiable without DNA. This CDR3 is built from 14 residues. The CDR3 spells CASSTGQGHYEQYF.

J is TRBJ2-3 and V is TRBV7-2; TCRdb returns TRBD2, unconfirmable since there is no DNA. Germline CDR1 reads SGHTA; CDR2 reads FQGNSA. The CDR3 sequence is 15 residues long. The CDR3: CASSPSSGSPDTQYF.

The V and J genes are TRBV7-2 and TRBJ1-1. Germline V gives CDR1 SGHTA, CDR2 FQGNSA. This CDR3 is 16 amino acids long. The CDR3 spells CASSLDELTWNTEAFF.

This chain connects TRBV18 to TRBJ2-1. The CDR3 consists of 14 residues. Germline V gene sequence: CDR1 KGHSH, CDR2 LQKENI. This CDR3 reads CASSPSDGYNEQFF. Supplemented by reference TRBV18 and TRBJ2-1, the full variable domain reads NAGVMQNPRHLVRRRGQEARLRCSPMKGHSHVYWYRQLPEEGLKFMVYLQKENIIDESGMPKERFSAEFPKEGPSILRIQQVVRGDSAAYFCASSPSDGYNEQFFGPGTRLTVL.